A single sample gave rise to the 23 T cell receptor beta chains below, sequenced in a study of cytomegalovirus exposure and HLA in healthy donors. Profiling relied on immunoSEQ multiplex PCR, and the TCRdb table lists in-frame clones only, not all of them. This sample has 150,000 to 160,000 clones, with 86% found just once. The sequenced sample was PBMCs. The source of these receptors is a human donor in good health.

This clone was recorded only once. This chain uses TRBV18 with TRBJ2-1; maybe TRBD2 (5 bases). From germline, CDR1 is KGHSH and CDR2 LQKENI. This CDR3 comprises 15 residues. The V gene lost 2 bases and the J gene lost 2 bases, with 10 bases spanning the gap. CDR3 sequence: CASSPNGSPYNEQFF. Here the CDR3 DNA reads TGTGCCAGCTCACCAAATGGGAGCCCCTACAATGAGCAGTTCTTC.

The gene calls are TRBV6-5 and TRBJ1-2, with D perhaps TRBD1 (5 bases). Germline loops: CDR1 MNHEY, CDR2 SVGAGI. With 3 bases removed from V and 5 bases from J, the gap between germline ends came to 19 bases. The CDR3 sequence is 16 residues long. The CDR3 sequence is CASSYGGRGKDYGYTF. The CDR3 nucleotides are TGTGCCAGCAGTTATGGGGGTCGGGGGAAAGATTATGGCTACACCTTC.

V usage is TRBV18 and J usage is TRBJ2-5; 9 bases align to TRBD1. With V trimmed by 4 bases and J by 4 bases, 10 bases remained unmatched. The length of the CDR3 is 16 residues. Germline CDR1 KGHSH, CDR2 LQKENI. CDR3 protein: CASSLFEIQGAETQYF. DNA of the CDR3: TGTGCCAGCTCACTCTTTGAAATACAGGGGGCAGAGACCCAGTACTTC.

The CDR3 loop is CASSLEWGLDRYEQYF. CDR3 nucleotides: TGCGCCAGCAGCTTGGAATGGGGCCTGGACAGGTACGAGCAGTACTTC. The chain employs TRBV5-1 and TRBJ2-7; 7 positions agree with TRBD1. From germline, CDR1 is SGHRS and CDR2 YFSETQ. The CDR3 spans 16 residues. The trim removed 0 bases at V and 4 bases at J, leaving 10 bases unmatched. Looking up the rest from reference TRBV5-1 and TRBJ2-7 gives the full variable domain: KAGVTQTPRYLIKTRGQQVTLSCSPISGHRSVSWYQQTPGQGLQFLFEYFSETQRNKGNFPGRFSGRQFSNSRSEMNVSTLELGDSALYLCASSLEWGLDRYEQYFGPGTRLTVT.

This chain links TRBV19 with TRBJ1-1, with TRBD1 identical over 9 bases. The CDR3 extends over 14 amino acids. V lost 10 bases, J lost 3 bases, and 9 bases stayed unmatched. Germline CDR1 reads LNHDA; CDR2 reads SQIVND (reference sequence). The CDR3 protein is CATGQGRRHTEAFF. Written as DNA, the CDR3 is TGTGCCACCGGACAGGGGCGCCGTCACACTGAAGCTTTCTTT.

The J gene is TRBJ1-2, the V gene TRBV28; the match to TRBD1 covers 8 bases. V dropped 6 bases and J dropped 8; count of bases not matched to a gene: 14. This CDR3 has 15 amino acids. Germline-derived CDR1 and CDR2 are MDHEN and SYDVKM. CDR3 in DNA: TGTGCCAGCAGATGGGGGGACAGGCCCTTGGGGGGCTACACCTTC. It yields the protein CASRWGDRPLGGYTF.

The J gene is TRBJ2-2, the V gene TRBV6-1; 7 bases fit TRBD1. The V segment lost 6 bases and the J segment 4 bases; nucleotides outside the gene matches: 5. The germline V gene encodes CDR1 MNHNS and CDR2 SASEGT. The length of the CDR3 is 14 residues. The CDR3 loop is CASRGQYGTGELFF. The CDR3 nucleotides read TGTGCCAGCAGGGGACAGTACGGCACCGGGGAGCTGTTTTTT.

The chain is built from TRBV12-5 and TRBJ1-2, with D perhaps TRBD1 (6 bases). V was cut by 3 bases and J by 3 bases, with 11 bases left in between. This CDR3 is 14 amino acids long. Germline V lookup: CDR1 LGHNT, CDR2 FRNRAP. In nucleotides, the CDR3 is TGTGCTAGTGGTTTTTGGGCAGGGGACTATGGCTACACCTTC. Its translation: CASGFWAGDYGYTF.

The chain joins TRBV27 to TRBJ2-3; D gene ambiguous. CDR3 size: 15 residues. CDR1 is MNHEY, CDR2 SMNVEV, per germline (reference sequence). V lost 6 bases and J lost 2, with 15 bases in between. The CDR3 DNA reads as TGTGCCAGCAGCCCGGAGATGGTCGCCACAGATACGCAGTATTTT. It yields the protein CASSPEMVATDTQYF.

V gene TRBV19 combines with J gene TRBJ2-1; maybe TRBD2 (5 bases). V was clipped by 5 bases and J by 4 bases, with 12 bases between them. Germline values: CDR1 LNHDA, CDR2 SQIVND (reference sequence). The CDR3 is 14 residues long. CDR3 DNA: TGTGCCAGTAGTCGAGACGGGGAGTACAATGAGCAGTTCTTC. This translates into CASSRDGEYNEQFF.

This sequence joins TRBV29-1 and TRBJ1-2; 7 bases map to TRBD1. The CDR3 is made up of 13 amino acids. V lost 1 base to trimming and J lost 7 bases; unmatched junction nucleotides: 6. Germline CDR1 SQVTM, CDR2 ANQGSEA. This chain's CDR3 is CSVEAGGSFGYTF. For the CDR3, the DNA is TGCAGCGTTGAAGCAGGGGGAAGCTTTGGCTACACCTTC. Using reference TRBV29-1 and TRBJ1-2 for the parts outside the CDR3, the full variable domain is SAVISQKPSRDICQRGTSLTIQCQVDSQVTMMFWYRQQPGQSLTLIATANQGSEATYESGFVIDKFPISRPNLTFSTLTVSNMSPEDSSIYLCSVEAGGSFGYTFGSGTRLTVV.

This chain uses TRBV6-6 with TRBJ2-2; 7 bases align to TRBD1. Germline loops: CDR1 MNHNY, CDR2 SVGAGI (reference sequence). This CDR3 contains 16 residues. V trimming: 4 bases; J trimming: 0 bases; junction bases outside the gene matches: 5. The CDR3 protein is CASSFPGQSNTGELFF. The DNA of the CDR3 is TGTGCCAGCAGTTTTCCGGGACAGTCGAACACCGGGGAGCTGTTTTTT.

The J gene is TRBJ1-1, the V gene TRBV5-4; 9 bases line up with TRBD1. Trimming at V came to 5 bases and at J to 1 base, leaving 3 bases not matched to a gene. Germline V gene data show CDR1 as SGHNT and CDR2 as YYREEE (reference sequence). This CDR3 spans 14 amino acids. CDR3: CASRTGQGNTEAFF. CDR3 nucleotides: TGTGCCAGCAGGACGGGACAGGGGAACACTGAAGCTTTCTTT.

The rearrangement uses TRBV7-3 and TRBJ2-1; 7 nucleotides align to TRBD2. After removal of 5 bases from V and 8 bases from J, the junction contained 12 bases not matched to a gene. This CDR3 is 15 amino acids long. The germline gives CDR1 SGHTA, CDR2 FQGTGA. DNA of the CDR3: TGTGCCAGCAGCCCCTTTGCGGGAGCTTCCGATGAGCAGTTCTTC. Protein: CASSPFAGASDEQFF.

CDR3 region: CASSESGWVSYNEQFF. CDR3 bases: TGTGCCAGCAGTGAATCAGGGTGGGTTTCCTACAATGAGCAGTTCTTC. V gene TRBV6-1 combines with J gene TRBJ2-1, with a possible D match to TRBD1 (5 bases). The CDR3 has 16 residues. The V and J ends lost 2 bases and 1 base respectively, with 12 bases between them. CDR1 MNHNS and CDR2 SASEGT come from the germline V gene.

Notes on this clone: Just one base apart from a much larger clone, this may be a read error. The chain joins TRBV2 to TRBJ1-2, with TRBD1 as a possible D gene (5 bases). Per germline, CDR1 SNHLY and CDR2 FYNNEI. V lost 6 bases and J lost 2, with 10 bases in between. This CDR3 region has 13 residues. The CDR3 DNA is TGTGCCAGCAGCCTACAGGAGAACTATGGCTACACCTTC. This translates into CASSLQENYGYTF.

The rearrangement joins TRBV6-1 to TRBJ1-5, with TRBD1 identical over 9 bases. This CDR3 comprises 15 residues. Unmatched junction bases numbered 11, after V lost 8 bases and J lost 6 bases. Germline CDR1 MNHNS, CDR2 SASEGT. The CDR3 region has the DNA TGTGCCAGCCATTTAAAAGGGACAGGGAGTCAGCCCCAGCATTTT. As protein: CASHLKGTGSQPQHF.

The chain carries TRBV19 and TRBJ2-7; a possible D gene is TRBD1 (6 bases). The germline V gene encodes CDR1 LNHDA and CDR2 SQIVND (reference sequence). The CDR3 has 14 amino acids. Trimming removed 7 bases from V and 0 bases from J, with 13 bases in between. The CDR3 loop is CASMADSFSYEQYF. In nucleotides, the CDR3 is TGTGCCAGTATGGCGGACAGCTTCTCCTACGAGCAGTACTTC. The whole variable domain, filled in from reference TRBV19 and TRBJ2-7, reads DGGITQSPKYLFRKEGQNVTLSCEQNLNHDAMYWYRQDPGQGLRLIYYSQIVNDFQKGDIAEGYSVSREKKESFPLTVTSAQKNPTAFYLCASMADSFSYEQYFGPGTRLTVT.

V and J are TRBV9 and TRBJ2-2; TRBD2 aligns across 9 bases. The CDR3 covers 17 residues. CDR1 and CDR2 from the germline V gene are SGDLS and YYNGEE. After removal of 3 bases from V and 3 bases from J, the junction contained 9 bases not matched to a gene. In nucleotides, the CDR3 is TGTGCCAGCAGCGGGAGCGGGGGACTAGCTGACACCGGGGAGCTGTTTTTT. This encodes CASSGSGGLADTGELFF.

This clone turned up a few times. The CDR3 loop reads CASSQVQGLAIQYF. The CDR3 bases are TGCGCCAGCAGCCAAGTACAGGGGCTTGCCATTCAGTACTTC. The chain recombines TRBV4-1 with TRBJ2-4, with 7 bases that match TRBD1. Germline V gene data show CDR1 as MGHRA and CDR2 as YSYEKL. J was trimmed by 9 bases and V by 1 base; bases with no gene match: 6. The CDR3 is 14 residues long.

The chain has TRBV5-1 and TRBJ2-3; 7 positions match TRBD2. CDR1 and CDR2 (germline): SGHRS, YFSETQ. With V trimmed by 5 bases and J by 6 bases, 9 bases remained unmatched. This CDR3 is built from 14 residues. The CDR3 sequence is CASSGGGPEDTQYF. In DNA form, the CDR3 reads TGCGCCAGCAGTGGGGGAGGGCCCGAGGATACGCAGTATTTT.

The V gene is TRBV18, the J gene TRBJ2-1, with TRBD1 matching over 9 bases. This CDR3 has 17 amino acids. In germline, CDR1 is KGHSH, CDR2 LQKENI. Germline trimming cut 4 bases from V and 2 bases from J; bases unmatched to any gene: 9. In nucleotides, the CDR3 is TGTGCCAGCTCACAACAGGGGGCGTACGCTGCCTACAATGAGCAGTTCTTC. Amino acids: CASSQQGAYAAYNEQFF.

This clone was picked up one time. The V gene is TRBV6-1, the J gene TRBJ2-2; D is possibly TRBD1 (5 bases). CDR3 size: 15 residues. Germline values: CDR1 MNHNS, CDR2 SASEGT. V gave up 6 bases and J gave up 1 base, with 12 bases separating them. The CDR3 nucleotides are TGTGCCAGCAGACAGGCGAGGAGGAACACCGGGGAGCTGTTTTTT. It codes for CASRQARRNTGELFF.